This T cell receptor (beta chain) was documented in a study of cytomegalovirus exposure and HLA in healthy donors. On the study more broadly: Across a few hundred genotyped donors, over 70% landed in the Caucasian-associated ancestry cluster. General study results and limits: The likely origin of a cluster of highly shared sequence variants was a sequencing artifact. Several of the most significant clusters appeared, in a later analysis, to be linked to common viral pathogens.

PCR involved 60 Vbeta and 13 Jbeta primers. Sequenced by immunoSEQ multiplex PCR; TCRdb stores in-frame clones only, minus some. The repertoire has a few hundred thousand clones, around four fifths of them found once; the top ten carry less than 3.5%. These donors, healthy bone marrow donors, were studied. As regards this clone: Its antigen is unidentified.

CDR3 size: 17 residues. Trimming cost V 5 bases and J 1 base, with 18 bases left between them. Germline loops: CDR1 KGHSH, CDR2 LQKENI. This sequence originates from a woman aged 60-75 years in good health and CMV-seropositive. V gene TRBV18 combines with J gene TRBJ1-3; D is perhaps TRBD1 (6 bases). Sequenced material: PBMCs. The CDR3 is CASSSRDNYVSGNTIYF. The DNA of the CDR3 is TGTGCCAGCTCATCCCGGGACAATTATGTGTCTGGAAACACCATATATTTT.